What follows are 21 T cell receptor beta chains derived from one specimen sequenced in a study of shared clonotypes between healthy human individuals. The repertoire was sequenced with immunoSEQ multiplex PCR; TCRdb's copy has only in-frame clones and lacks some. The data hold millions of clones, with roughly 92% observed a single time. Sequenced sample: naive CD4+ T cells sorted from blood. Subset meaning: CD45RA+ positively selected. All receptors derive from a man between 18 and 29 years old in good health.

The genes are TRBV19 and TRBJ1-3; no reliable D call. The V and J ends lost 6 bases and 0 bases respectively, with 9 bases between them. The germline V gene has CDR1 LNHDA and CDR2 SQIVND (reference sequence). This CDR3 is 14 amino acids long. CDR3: CASSTVSSGNTIYF. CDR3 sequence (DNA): TGTGCCAGTAGCACCGTAAGCTCTGGAAACACCATATATTTT.

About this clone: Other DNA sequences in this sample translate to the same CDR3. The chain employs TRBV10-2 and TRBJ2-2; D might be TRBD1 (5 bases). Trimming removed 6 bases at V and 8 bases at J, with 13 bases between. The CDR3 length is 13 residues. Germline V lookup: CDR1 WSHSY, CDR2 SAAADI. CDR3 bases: TGCGCCAGCAGATCACAAGGGGCGGGGGAGCTGTTTTTT. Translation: CASRSQGAGELFF.

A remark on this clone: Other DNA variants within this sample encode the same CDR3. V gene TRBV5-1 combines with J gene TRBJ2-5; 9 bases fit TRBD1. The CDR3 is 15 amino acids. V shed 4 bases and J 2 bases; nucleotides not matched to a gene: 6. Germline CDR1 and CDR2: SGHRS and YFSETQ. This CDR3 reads CASSRGTGNQETQYF. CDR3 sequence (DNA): TGCGCCAGCAGCAGGGGGACAGGGAATCAAGAGACCCAGTACTTC. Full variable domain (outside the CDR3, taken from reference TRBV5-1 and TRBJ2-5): KAGVTQTPRYLIKTRGQQVTLSCSPISGHRSVSWYQQTPGQGLQFLFEYFSETQRNKGNFPGRFSGRQFSNSRSEMNVSTLELGDSALYLCASSRGTGNQETQYFGPGTRLLVL.

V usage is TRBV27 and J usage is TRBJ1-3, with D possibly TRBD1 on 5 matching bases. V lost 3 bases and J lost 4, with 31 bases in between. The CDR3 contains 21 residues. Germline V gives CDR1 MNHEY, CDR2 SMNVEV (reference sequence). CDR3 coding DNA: TGTGCCAGCAGTTTCAGGCCGCCGGGACGGTACCGAGGGGTCGCCGGAAACACCATATATTTT. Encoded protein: CASSFRPPGRYRGVAGNTIYF.

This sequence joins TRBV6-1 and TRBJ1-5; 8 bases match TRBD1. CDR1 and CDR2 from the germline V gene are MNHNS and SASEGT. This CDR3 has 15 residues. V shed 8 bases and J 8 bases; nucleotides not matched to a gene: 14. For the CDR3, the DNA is TGTGCCAGCTTGGGACAGGCGCTTACCGGGGAGCCCCAGCATTTT. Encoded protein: CASLGQALTGEPQHF.

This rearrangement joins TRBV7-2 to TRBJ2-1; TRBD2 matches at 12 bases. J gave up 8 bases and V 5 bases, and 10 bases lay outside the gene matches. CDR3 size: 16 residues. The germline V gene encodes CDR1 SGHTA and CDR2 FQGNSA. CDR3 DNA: TGTGCCAGCAGCCCACGGGGACTAGCGGGTTCATATGAGCAGTTCTTC. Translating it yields CASSPRGLAGSYEQFF.

The CDR3 spells CASSPGNRNEKLFF. Here the CDR3 DNA reads TGTGCCAGCAGCCCCGGGAACCGTAATGAAAAACTGTTTTTT. The V and J genes are TRBV7-6 and TRBJ1-4; D gene uncertain. Germline CDR1 reads SGHVS; CDR2 reads FNYEAQ. This CDR3 has 14 residues. Trimming removed 5 bases from V and 4 bases from J, with 11 bases in between. Full variable domain (remainder filled in from reference TRBV7-6 and TRBJ1-4): GAGVSQSPRYKVTKRGQDVALRCDPISGHVSLYWYRQALGQGPEFLTYFNYEAQQDKSGLPNDRFSAERPEGSISTLTIQRTEQRDSAMYRCASSPGNRNEKLFFGSGTQLSVL.

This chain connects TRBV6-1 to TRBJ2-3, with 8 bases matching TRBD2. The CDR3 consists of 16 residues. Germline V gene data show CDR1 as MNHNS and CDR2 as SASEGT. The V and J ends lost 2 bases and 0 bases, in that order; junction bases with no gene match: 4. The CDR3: CASSEIAGLSTDTQYF. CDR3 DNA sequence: TGTGCCAGCAGTGAAATAGCGGGACTTAGCACAGATACGCAGTATTTT.

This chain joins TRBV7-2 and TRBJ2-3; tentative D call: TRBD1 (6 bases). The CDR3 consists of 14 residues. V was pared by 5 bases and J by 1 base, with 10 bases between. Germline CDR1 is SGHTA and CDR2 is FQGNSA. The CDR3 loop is CASSQEGGTDTQYF. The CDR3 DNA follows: TGTGCCAGCAGCCAAGAGGGGGGCACAGATACGCAGTATTTT.

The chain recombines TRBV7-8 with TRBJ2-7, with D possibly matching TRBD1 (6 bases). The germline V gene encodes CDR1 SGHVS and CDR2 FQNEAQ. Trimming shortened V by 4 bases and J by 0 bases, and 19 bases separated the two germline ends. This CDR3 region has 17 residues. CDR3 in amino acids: CASSSDLLDRSSYEQYF. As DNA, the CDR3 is TGTGCCAGCAGCTCCGATTTGCTTGACAGGAGCTCCTACGAGCAGTACTTC.

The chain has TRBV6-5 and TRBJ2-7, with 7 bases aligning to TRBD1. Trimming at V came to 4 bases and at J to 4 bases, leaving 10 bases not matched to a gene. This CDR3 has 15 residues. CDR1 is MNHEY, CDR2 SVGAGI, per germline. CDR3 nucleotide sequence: TGTGCCAGCAGTTTCCGACAGGGATTGAGGTACGAGCAGTACTTC. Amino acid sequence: CASSFRQGLRYEQYF.

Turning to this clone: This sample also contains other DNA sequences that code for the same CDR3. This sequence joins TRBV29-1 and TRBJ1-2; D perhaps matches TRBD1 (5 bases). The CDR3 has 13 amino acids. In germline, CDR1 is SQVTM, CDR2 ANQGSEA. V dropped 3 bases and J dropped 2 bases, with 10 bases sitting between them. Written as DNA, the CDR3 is TGCAGCGTTGAGGCGGGGGGGAACTATGGCTACACCTTC. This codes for CSVEAGGNYGYTF.

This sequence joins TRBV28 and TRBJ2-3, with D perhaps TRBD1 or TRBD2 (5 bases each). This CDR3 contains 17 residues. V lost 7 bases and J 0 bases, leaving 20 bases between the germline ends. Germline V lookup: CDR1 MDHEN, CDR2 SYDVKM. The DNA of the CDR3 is TGTGCCAGCACCCTTAGGAAGGGACCAACTAGCACAGATACGCAGTATTTT. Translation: CASTLRKGPTSTDTQYF.

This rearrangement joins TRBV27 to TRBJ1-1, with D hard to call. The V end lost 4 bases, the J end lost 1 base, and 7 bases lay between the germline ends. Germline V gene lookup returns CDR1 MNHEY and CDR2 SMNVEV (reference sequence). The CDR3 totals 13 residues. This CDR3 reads CASSYGRNTEAFF. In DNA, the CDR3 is TGTGCCAGCAGTTACGGACGGAACACTGAAGCTTTCTTT.

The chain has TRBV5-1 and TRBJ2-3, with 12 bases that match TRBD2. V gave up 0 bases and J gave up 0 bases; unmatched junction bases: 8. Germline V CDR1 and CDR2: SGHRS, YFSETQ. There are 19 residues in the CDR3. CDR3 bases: TGCGCCAGCAGCTTGGTAGCTAGCGGGGGGGGCCCCAGCACAGATACGCAGTATTTT. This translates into CASSLVASGGGPSTDTQYF.

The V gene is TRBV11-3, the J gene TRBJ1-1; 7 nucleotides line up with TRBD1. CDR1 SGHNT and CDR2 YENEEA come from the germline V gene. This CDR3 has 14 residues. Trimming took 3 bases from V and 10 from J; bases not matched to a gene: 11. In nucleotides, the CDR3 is TGTGCCAGCAGCTTCTTCGGACAGGAACTTCCAGCTTTCTTT. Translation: CASSFFGQELPAFF. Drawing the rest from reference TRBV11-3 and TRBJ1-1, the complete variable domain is EAGVVQSPRYKIIEKKQPVAFWCNPISGHNTLYWYLQNLGQGPELLIRYENEEAVDDSQLPKDRFSAERLKGVDSTLKIQPAELGDSAVYLCASSFFGQELPAFFGQGTRLTVV.

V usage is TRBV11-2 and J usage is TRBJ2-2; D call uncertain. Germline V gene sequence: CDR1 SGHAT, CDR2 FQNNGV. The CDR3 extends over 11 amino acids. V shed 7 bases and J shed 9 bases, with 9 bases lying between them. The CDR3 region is CASTTNRELFF. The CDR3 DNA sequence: TGTGCCAGCACCACTAACCGGGAGCTGTTTTTT.

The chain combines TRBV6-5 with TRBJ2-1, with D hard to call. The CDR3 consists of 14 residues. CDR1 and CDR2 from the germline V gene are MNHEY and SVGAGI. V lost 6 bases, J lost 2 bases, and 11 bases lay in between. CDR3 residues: CASSPQSAYNEQFF. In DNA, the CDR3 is TGTGCCAGCAGCCCGCAATCAGCCTACAATGAGCAGTTCTTC.

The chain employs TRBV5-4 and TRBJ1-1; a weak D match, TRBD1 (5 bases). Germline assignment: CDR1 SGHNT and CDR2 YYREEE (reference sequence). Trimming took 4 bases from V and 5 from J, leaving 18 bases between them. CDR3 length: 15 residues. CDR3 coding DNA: TGTGCCAGCAGCAAGCAGGACAAGGTGCGTACTGAAGCTTTCTTT. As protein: CASSKQDKVRTEAFF.

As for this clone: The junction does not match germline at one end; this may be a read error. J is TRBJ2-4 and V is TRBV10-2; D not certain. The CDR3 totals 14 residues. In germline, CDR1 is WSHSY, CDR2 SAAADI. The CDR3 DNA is TGCGCCACCAGTGAAAGTGGGTCCAAAAACATTCAGTACTTC. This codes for CATSESGSKNIQYF.

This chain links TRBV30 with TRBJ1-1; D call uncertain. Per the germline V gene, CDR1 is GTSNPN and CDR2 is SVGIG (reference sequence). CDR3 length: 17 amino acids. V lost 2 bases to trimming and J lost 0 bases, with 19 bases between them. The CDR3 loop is CAWSRSRANFLNTEAFF. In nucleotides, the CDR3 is TGTGCCTGGAGTCGTTCAAGGGCCAATTTTTTGAACACTGAAGCTTTCTTT.